This TCR beta chain was sequenced in a study of graft-versus-host responses after intestinal transplantation. Graft samples were processed, releasing intraepithelial and lamina propria lymphocytes. Germline assignment: CDR1 KGHSH and CDR2 LQKENI. This CDR3 region has 13 residues. Trimming pared 1 base from V and 1 base from J, leaving 1 base between. TCRdb keeps only in-frame clones here, not all; method: immunoSEQ multiplex PCR. The sample contains some 3,500 clones, roughly 83% of which appear only once. The sequence was obtained from a human patient who received an intestinal transplant, so some T cells may come from the graft donor. Sequencing used ileum tissue, obtained roughly 18 and 21 days after intestinal transplantation. This chain joins TRBV18 and TRBJ2-2; D is unresolved. CDR3 sequence (DNA): TGTGCCAGCTCACCACGGAACACCGGGGAGCTGTTTTTT. This sequence encodes CASSPRNTGELFF.